This TCR beta chain was profiled in a study of identical twins. TCRdb reprocessed the 5' RACE reads with MiXCR, giving one entry per CDR3 protein. The data contain 400,000 to 550,000 distinct CDR3 sequences, approximately 22% of them singletons. V dropped 1 base and J dropped 7 bases, with 11 bases sitting between them. Germline lookup yields CDR1 DFQATT and CDR2 SNEGSKA (reference sequence). CDR3 size: 13 residues. The same sample was also used in a study of T cells expressing NK-cell markers.

Sequenced sample: CD4+ T cells sorted from blood. This chain links TRBV20-1 with TRBJ1-5, with D uncertain. This sequence was found in a woman between 18 and 29 years old in good health. The CDR3 region is CSARGFYTQPQHF. For the CDR3, the DNA is TGCAGTGCTAGAGGATTTTACACCCAGCCCCAGCATTTT.